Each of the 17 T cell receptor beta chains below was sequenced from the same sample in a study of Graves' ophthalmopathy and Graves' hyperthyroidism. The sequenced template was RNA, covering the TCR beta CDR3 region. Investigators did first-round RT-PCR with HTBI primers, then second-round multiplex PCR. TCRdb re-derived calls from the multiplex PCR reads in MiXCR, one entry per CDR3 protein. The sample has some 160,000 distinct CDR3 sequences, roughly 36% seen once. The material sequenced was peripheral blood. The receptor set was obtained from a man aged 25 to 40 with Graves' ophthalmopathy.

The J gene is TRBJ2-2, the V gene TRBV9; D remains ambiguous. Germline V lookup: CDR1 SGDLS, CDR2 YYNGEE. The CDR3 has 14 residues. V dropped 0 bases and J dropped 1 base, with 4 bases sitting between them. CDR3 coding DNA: TGTGCCAGCAGCGTAGTCCAGAACACCGGGGAGCTGTTTTTT. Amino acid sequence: CASSVVQNTGELFF.

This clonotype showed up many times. The DNA for the CDR3 is TGTGCCAGCAGTCCAAGGGGACTAGCGGGAACGAAAGAGACCCAGTACTTC. It encodes CASSPRGLAGTKETQYF. The gene calls are TRBV12-3 or TRBV12-4 and TRBJ2-5, with 13 bases that match TRBD2. The CDR3 contains 17 residues. The V and J ends lost 5 bases and 3 bases, in that order; junction bases with no gene match: 9.

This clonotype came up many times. The CDR3: CASSALRTPISGANVLTF. As DNA, the CDR3 is TGTGCCAGCAGCGCGCTGCGCACACCGATCTCTGGGGCCAACGTCCTGACTTTC. V gene TRBV9 combines with J gene TRBJ2-6, with no clear D. The germline V and J ends were trimmed by 3 bases and 0 bases, with 16 bases remaining between them. This CDR3 is built from 18 residues. Germline CDR1 is SGDLS and CDR2 is YYNGEE.

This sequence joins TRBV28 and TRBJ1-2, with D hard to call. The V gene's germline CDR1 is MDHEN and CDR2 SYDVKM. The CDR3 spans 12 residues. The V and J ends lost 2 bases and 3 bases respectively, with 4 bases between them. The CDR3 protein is CASSLVDYGYTF. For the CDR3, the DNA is TGTGCCAGCAGTTTAGTGGACTATGGCTACACCTTC.

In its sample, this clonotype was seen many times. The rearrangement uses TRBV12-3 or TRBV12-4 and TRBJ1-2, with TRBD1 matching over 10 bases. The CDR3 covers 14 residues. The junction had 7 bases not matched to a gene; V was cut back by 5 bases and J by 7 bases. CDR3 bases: TGTGCCAGCAGTAGGGACAGGGGAAAGAGTGGCTACACCTTC. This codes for CASSRDRGKSGYTF.

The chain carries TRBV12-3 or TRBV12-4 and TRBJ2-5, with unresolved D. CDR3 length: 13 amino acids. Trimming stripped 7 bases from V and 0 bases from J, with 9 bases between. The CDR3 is CASTALYQETQYF. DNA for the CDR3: TGTGCCAGCACTGCGCTGTACCAAGAGACCCAGTACTTC.

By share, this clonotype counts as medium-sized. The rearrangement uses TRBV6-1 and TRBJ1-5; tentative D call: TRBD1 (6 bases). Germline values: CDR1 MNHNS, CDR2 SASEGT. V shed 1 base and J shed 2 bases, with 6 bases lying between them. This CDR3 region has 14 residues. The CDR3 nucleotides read TGTGCCAGCAGTGAAGGACAGGGCAATCAGCCCCAGCATTTT. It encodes CASSEGQGNQPQHF.

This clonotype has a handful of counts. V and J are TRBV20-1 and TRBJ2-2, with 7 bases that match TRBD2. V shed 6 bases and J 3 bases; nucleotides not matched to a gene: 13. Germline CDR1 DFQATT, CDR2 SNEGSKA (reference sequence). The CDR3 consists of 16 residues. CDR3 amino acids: CSARSSRERYTGELFF. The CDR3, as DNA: TGCAGTGCCCGAAGCTCGCGGGAGCGTTACACCGGGGAGCTGTTTTTT.

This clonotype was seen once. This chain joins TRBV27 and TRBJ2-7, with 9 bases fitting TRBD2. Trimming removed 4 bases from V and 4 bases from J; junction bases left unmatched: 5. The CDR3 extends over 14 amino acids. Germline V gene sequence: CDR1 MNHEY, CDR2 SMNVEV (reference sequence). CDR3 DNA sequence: TGTGCCAGCAGTTCCTGGACTAGCGAGTACGAGCAGTACTTC. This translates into CASSSWTSEYEQYF.

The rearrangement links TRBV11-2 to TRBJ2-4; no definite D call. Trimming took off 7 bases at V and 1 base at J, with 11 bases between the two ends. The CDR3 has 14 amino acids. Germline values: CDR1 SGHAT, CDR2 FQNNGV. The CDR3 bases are TGTGCCAGCACTGCGGATGTGGCCAAAAACATTCAGTACTTC. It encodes CASTADVAKNIQYF.

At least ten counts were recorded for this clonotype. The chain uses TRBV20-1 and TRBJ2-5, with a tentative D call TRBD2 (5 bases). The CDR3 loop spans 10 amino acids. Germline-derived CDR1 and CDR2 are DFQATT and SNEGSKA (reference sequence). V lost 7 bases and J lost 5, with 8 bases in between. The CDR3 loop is CSVGEETQYF. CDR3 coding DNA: TGCAGTGTTGGGGAGGAGACCCAGTACTTC.

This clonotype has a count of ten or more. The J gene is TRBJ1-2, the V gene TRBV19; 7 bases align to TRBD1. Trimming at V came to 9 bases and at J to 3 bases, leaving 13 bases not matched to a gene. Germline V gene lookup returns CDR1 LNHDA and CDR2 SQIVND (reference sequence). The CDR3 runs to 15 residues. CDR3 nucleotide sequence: TGTGCCAGCCGACAGGGTCGCACAGGAGACTATGGCTACACCTTC. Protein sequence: CASRQGRTGDYGYTF.

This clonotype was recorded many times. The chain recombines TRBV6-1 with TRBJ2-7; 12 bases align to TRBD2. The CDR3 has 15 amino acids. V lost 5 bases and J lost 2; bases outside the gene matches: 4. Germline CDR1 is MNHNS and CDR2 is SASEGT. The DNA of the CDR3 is TGTGCCAGCAGTAAATCTAGCGGGAGGGCCTACGAGCAGTACTTC. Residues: CASSKSSGRAYEQYF.

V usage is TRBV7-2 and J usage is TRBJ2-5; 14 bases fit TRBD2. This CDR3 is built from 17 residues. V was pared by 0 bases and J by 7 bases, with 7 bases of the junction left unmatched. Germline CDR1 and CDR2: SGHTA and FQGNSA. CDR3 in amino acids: CASSLARLAGGFGTQYF. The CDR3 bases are TGTGCCAGCAGCTTAGCCCGACTAGCGGGAGGGTTTGGGACCCAGTACTTC.

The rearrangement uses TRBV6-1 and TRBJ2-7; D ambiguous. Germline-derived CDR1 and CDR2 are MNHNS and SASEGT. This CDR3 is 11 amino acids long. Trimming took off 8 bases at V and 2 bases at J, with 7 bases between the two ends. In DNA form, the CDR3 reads TGTGCCAGCCAGGATCCCTACGAGCAGTACTTC. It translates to CASQDPYEQYF.

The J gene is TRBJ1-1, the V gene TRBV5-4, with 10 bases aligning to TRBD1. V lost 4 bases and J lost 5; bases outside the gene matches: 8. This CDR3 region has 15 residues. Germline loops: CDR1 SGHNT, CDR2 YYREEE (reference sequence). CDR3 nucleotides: TGTGCCAGCAGCCACGAGACAGGGGGCATGACTGAAGCTTTCTTT. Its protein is CASSHETGGMTEAFF. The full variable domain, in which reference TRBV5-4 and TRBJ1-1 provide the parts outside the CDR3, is ETGVTQSPTHLIKTRGQQVTLRCSSQSGHNTVSWYQQALGQGPQFIFQYYREEENGRGNFPPRFSGLQFPNYSSELNVNALELDDSALYLCASSHETGGMTEAFFGQGTRLTVV.

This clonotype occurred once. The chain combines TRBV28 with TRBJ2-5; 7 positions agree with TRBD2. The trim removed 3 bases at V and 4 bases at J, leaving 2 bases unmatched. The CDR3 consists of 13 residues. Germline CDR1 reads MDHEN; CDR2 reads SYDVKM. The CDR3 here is CASSLIAGETQYF. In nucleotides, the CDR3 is TGTGCCAGCAGTTTGATAGCGGGAGAGACCCAGTACTTC.